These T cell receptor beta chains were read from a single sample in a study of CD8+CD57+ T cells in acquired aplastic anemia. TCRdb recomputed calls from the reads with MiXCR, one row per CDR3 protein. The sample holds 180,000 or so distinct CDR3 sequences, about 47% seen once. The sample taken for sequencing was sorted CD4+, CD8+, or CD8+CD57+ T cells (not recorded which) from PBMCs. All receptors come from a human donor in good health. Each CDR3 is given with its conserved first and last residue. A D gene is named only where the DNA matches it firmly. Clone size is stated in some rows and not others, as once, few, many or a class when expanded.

cdr3_nt: TGCAGTGCTAGAGACGAGTTTGGGACGTCCCAGGGGAATGAGCAGTTCTTC
cdr3_aa: CSARDEFGTSQGNEQFF
d_call: NA
j_call: TRBJ2-1
v_call: TRBV20-1
clone_size: once

cdr3_nt: TGCGCCAGCAGCCCCGACTTGTACGAGCAGTACTTC
cdr3_aa: CASSPDLYEQYF
d_call: NA
j_call: TRBJ2-7
v_call: TRBV10-1
clone_size: once

cdr3_nt: TGCAGTGCTAGAGATCAAAGACTAGCGGAAGAGACCCAGTACTTC
cdr3_aa: CSARDQRLAEETQYF
d_call: TRBD2
j_call: TRBJ2-5
v_call: TRBV20-1
clone_size: NA

cdr3_nt: TGTGCCAGCAGCCCTTCCCGGGATGAAAAACTGTTTTTT
cdr3_aa: CASSPSRDEKLFF
d_call: NA
j_call: TRBJ1-4
v_call: TRBV12-3/TRBV12-4
clone_size: many

cdr3_nt: TGTGCCAGCAGCCAAGAGAGCGGGAGAATCAACGAGCAGTACTTC
cdr3_aa: CASSQESGRINEQYF
d_call: TRBD2
j_call: TRBJ2-7
v_call: TRBV3-1
clone_size: many

cdr3_nt: TGTGCCAGCAGCGGTACCGGGGCCAGAACTGGCTACACCTTC
cdr3_aa: CASSGTGARTGYTF
d_call: NA
j_call: TRBJ1-2
v_call: TRBV9
clone_size: many

cdr3_nt: TGTGCCAGCAGCTTCGATACTAACTATGGCTACACCTTC
cdr3_aa: CASSFDTNYGYTF
d_call: NA
j_call: TRBJ1-2
v_call: TRBV7-2
clone_size: many

cdr3_nt: TGCAGTGCTAGAGATCCGCTCCTCTACGAGCAGTACTTC
cdr3_aa: CSARDPLLYEQYF
d_call: NA
j_call: TRBJ2-7
v_call: TRBV20-1
clone_size: once

cdr3_nt: TGTGCCAGTAGTCTCACCGGGACAGGGCTAGCTTTCTTT
cdr3_aa: CASSLTGTGLAFF
d_call: TRBD1
j_call: TRBJ1-1
v_call: TRBV19
clone_size: NA

cdr3_nt: TGTGCCAGCAGCCCAATGACTAGCGGGAGGTGGGTTGAGCAGTTCTTC
cdr3_aa: CASSPMTSGRWVEQFF
d_call: TRBD2
j_call: TRBJ2-1
v_call: TRBV14
clone_size: many

cdr3_nt: TGTGCCAGCAGCGCGACCATCGATCAGCCCCAGCATTTT
cdr3_aa: CASSATIDQPQHF
d_call: NA
j_call: TRBJ1-5
v_call: TRBV2
clone_size: few

cdr3_nt: TGTGCCAGCAGTCCACCAACCTACAATGAGCAGTTCTTC
cdr3_aa: CASSPPTYNEQFF
d_call: NA
j_call: TRBJ2-1
v_call: TRBV12-3/TRBV12-4
clone_size: many

cdr3_nt: TGTGCCAGCGGTGAACAGGGGGCCTCCGCTGCTTTC
cdr3_aa: CASGEQGASAAF
d_call: TRBD1
j_call: TRBJ2-6
v_call: TRBV19
clone_size: once

cdr3_nt: TGTGCCAGCAGCCTTGAGGGGTCAACTAACTATGGCTACACCTTC
cdr3_aa: CASSLEGSTNYGYTF
d_call: NA
j_call: TRBJ1-2
v_call: TRBV11-2
clone_size: once

cdr3_nt: TGCAGCGTTGCAGCTGGCAGGGGGCTGGCTAACTATGGCTACACCTTC
cdr3_aa: CSVAAGRGLANYGYTF
d_call: TRBD1
j_call: TRBJ1-2
v_call: TRBV29-1
clone_size: NA

cdr3_nt: TGTGCCACCAGCAGTCGGGGTGGGTTAAGGGGTACAGGGGCCAACGTCCTGACTTTC
cdr3_aa: CATSSRGGLRGTGANVLTF
d_call: NA
j_call: TRBJ2-6
v_call: TRBV15
clone_size: NA

cdr3_nt: TGTGCCAGCGGCTTTTGGGGTGGTGCAGGGGGGTCCTACGAGCAGTACTTC
cdr3_aa: CASGFWGGAGGSYEQYF
d_call: NA
j_call: TRBJ2-7
v_call: TRBV5-4
clone_size: NA

cdr3_nt: TGTGCCTGGAGTGGAACAGATGGGGTACTCCAGCATTTT
cdr3_aa: CAWSGTDGVLQHF
d_call: NA
j_call: TRBJ1-5
v_call: TRBV30
clone_size: many

cdr3_nt: TGTGCCAGCAGCTCCGGGACAGGGGGCCGCCAGTACTTC
cdr3_aa: CASSSGTGGRQYF
d_call: TRBD1
j_call: TRBJ2-5
v_call: TRBV6-1
clone_size: NA

cdr3_nt: TGCAGTGCCACGACTAGCGGGTTACACGAGCAGTACTTC
cdr3_aa: CSATTSGLHEQYF
d_call: TRBD2
j_call: TRBJ2-7
v_call: TRBV20-1
clone_size: NA

cdr3_nt: TGTGCCAGTGGTTCCGGGGGAGAGCAGTACTTC
cdr3_aa: CASGSGGEQYF
d_call: NA
j_call: TRBJ2-7
v_call: TRBV19
clone_size: many

cdr3_nt: TGTGCCACCAGTGGGACGGACTTCACTGAAGCTTTCTTT
cdr3_aa: CATSGTDFTEAFF
d_call: NA
j_call: TRBJ1-1
v_call: TRBV24-1
clone_size: NA

cdr3_nt: TGTGCCAGCAGCTTATTGGCATCAGGTGAAGCTTTCTTT
cdr3_aa: CASSLLASGEAFF
d_call: NA
j_call: TRBJ1-1
v_call: TRBV7-9
clone_size: NA

cdr3_nt: TGTGCCAGCAGCTCCTACACGGCTGAAGCTTTCTTT
cdr3_aa: CASSSYTAEAFF
d_call: NA
j_call: TRBJ1-1
v_call: TRBV7-9
clone_size: NA

cdr3_nt: TGTGCCAGCATGGGGACAGGGGTTCAAACGACGTTCAACCATGGCTACACCTTC
cdr3_aa: CASMGTGVQTTFNHGYTF
d_call: TRBD1
j_call: TRBJ1-2
v_call: TRBV6-1
clone_size: NA

cdr3_nt: TGTGCCAGCAGCTTAGTAGTGGGGGTGGAGACCCAGTACTTC
cdr3_aa: CASSLVVGVETQYF
d_call: NA
j_call: TRBJ2-5
v_call: TRBV7-2
clone_size: NA

cdr3_nt: TGCGCCAGCAGCCCCCTAGGGGGGGGCGGGCAGCCCCAGCATTTT
cdr3_aa: CASSPLGGGGQPQHF
d_call: NA
j_call: TRBJ1-5
v_call: TRBV4-1
clone_size: NA

cdr3_nt: TGTGCCACCAGTGACCGTCAGACCGATGGCTACACCTTC
cdr3_aa: CATSDRQTDGYTF
d_call: NA
j_call: TRBJ1-2
v_call: TRBV24-1
clone_size: NA

cdr3_nt: TGTGCCAGCAGCCCGTTTGGGGACGGACTATTCAATGAGCAGTTCTTC
cdr3_aa: CASSPFGDGLFNEQFF
d_call: NA
j_call: TRBJ2-1
v_call: TRBV11-2
clone_size: few

cdr3_nt: TGTGCCAGCAGCCGTGGGGGTACTGATTCACCCCTCCACTTT
cdr3_aa: CASSRGGTDSPLHF
d_call: NA
j_call: TRBJ1-6
v_call: TRBV11-3
clone_size: many

cdr3_nt: TGTGCCATCAGTGAGAAAGAAGGGAACACTGAAGCTTTCTTT
cdr3_aa: CAISEKEGNTEAFF
d_call: NA
j_call: TRBJ1-1
v_call: TRBV10-3
clone_size: NA

cdr3_nt: TGCAGTGCAGACAGGGGTAGCACAGATACGCAGTATTTT
cdr3_aa: CSADRGSTDTQYF
d_call: TRBD1
j_call: TRBJ2-3
v_call: TRBV20-1
clone_size: NA

cdr3_nt: TGTGCCAGCAGCCAAGCACAGACCTACGAGCAGTACTTC
cdr3_aa: CASSQAQTYEQYF
d_call: NA
j_call: TRBJ2-7
v_call: TRBV3-1
clone_size: many

cdr3_nt: TGCGCCAGCAGCCCTAGGACAGGGACTGGGGAGCTGTTTTTT
cdr3_aa: CASSPRTGTGELFF
d_call: TRBD1
j_call: TRBJ2-2
v_call: TRBV4-3
clone_size: NA

cdr3_nt: TGCAGTGCTAGTTGGAGGCGAAGCTACACCTTC
cdr3_aa: CSASWRRSYTF
d_call: NA
j_call: TRBJ1-2
v_call: TRBV20-1
clone_size: many

cdr3_nt: TGTGCCAGCAGGCAGGGGGCGGGGATGAACACTGAAGCTTTCTTT
cdr3_aa: CASRQGAGMNTEAFF
d_call: TRBD1
j_call: TRBJ1-1
v_call: TRBV2
clone_size: NA

cdr3_nt: TGTGCCAGCATTCCTGGGAGTGGGTACGAGCAGTACTTC
cdr3_aa: CASIPGSGYEQYF
d_call: NA
j_call: TRBJ2-7
v_call: TRBV7-2
clone_size: NA

cdr3_nt: TGTGCCAGCAGCTCGTCTCAGTCCAGTCCCCTCCACTTT
cdr3_aa: CASSSSQSSPLHF
d_call: NA
j_call: TRBJ1-6
v_call: TRBV7-9
clone_size: many

cdr3_nt: TGTGCCACCAGCAGAGTAAGGGGCGATTTGCCCCTCCACTTT
cdr3_aa: CATSRVRGDLPLHF
d_call: NA
j_call: TRBJ1-6
v_call: TRBV15
clone_size: NA

cdr3_nt: TGTGCCTGGACCCTCTCCGGGACTAGCGGGACCTACGAGCAGTACTTC
cdr3_aa: CAWTLSGTSGTYEQYF
d_call: TRBD2
j_call: TRBJ2-7
v_call: TRBV30
clone_size: NA

cdr3_nt: TGCAGTGCTAGAGATATTGAGGGGCTTAGCAATCAGCCCCAGCATTTT
cdr3_aa: CSARDIEGLSNQPQHF
d_call: NA
j_call: TRBJ1-5
v_call: TRBV20-1
clone_size: NA

cdr3_nt: TGTGCCAGCAGTGAATGGCGGGGGGGCCTAGATGAGCAGTTCTTC
cdr3_aa: CASSEWRGGLDEQFF
d_call: TRBD2
j_call: TRBJ2-1
v_call: TRBV2
clone_size: NA

cdr3_nt: TGTGCCAGTAGTCCCCGGGGAGGGGGCTCTGGGGCCAACGTCCTGACTTTC
cdr3_aa: CASSPRGGGSGANVLTF
d_call: NA
j_call: TRBJ2-6
v_call: TRBV19
clone_size: many

cdr3_nt: TGTGCCAGCAGTGAAGCGCGGGGGAACAGTGCCAAAAACATTCAGTACTTC
cdr3_aa: CASSEARGNSAKNIQYF
d_call: TRBD2
j_call: TRBJ2-4
v_call: TRBV2
clone_size: NA

cdr3_nt: TGCGCCAGCAGTATAGGACAGGGGCCGAACACCGGGGAGCTGTTTTTT
cdr3_aa: CASSIGQGPNTGELFF
d_call: TRBD1
j_call: TRBJ2-2
v_call: TRBV5-1
clone_size: few

cdr3_nt: TGTGCCATCAGAGGGACTAGCGGGAAGTACAATGAGCAGTTCTTC
cdr3_aa: CAIRGTSGKYNEQFF
d_call: TRBD2
j_call: TRBJ2-1
v_call: TRBV10-3
clone_size: NA

cdr3_nt: TGCAGTGCTGAGGACAGTATGAACACTGAAGCTTTCTTT
cdr3_aa: CSAEDSMNTEAFF
d_call: NA
j_call: TRBJ1-1
v_call: TRBV20-1
clone_size: NA

cdr3_nt: TGTGCCAGCAGTGAGGGGACAGCGAGTGAGCAGTTCTTC
cdr3_aa: CASSEGTASEQFF
d_call: TRBD1
j_call: TRBJ2-1
v_call: TRBV7-2
clone_size: few

cdr3_nt: TGCGCCAGCAGCCCCCCGGCCACCGGGGAGCTGTTTTTT
cdr3_aa: CASSPPATGELFF
d_call: NA
j_call: TRBJ2-2
v_call: TRBV5-1
clone_size: NA

cdr3_nt: TGTGCCAGCAGCTTGGGCATGGGCACCGGGGAGCTGTTTTTT
cdr3_aa: CASSLGMGTGELFF
d_call: NA
j_call: TRBJ2-2
v_call: TRBV5-6
clone_size: many

cdr3_nt: TGTGCCAGTAGTATGGGGGGATTGAACTATGGCTACACCTTC
cdr3_aa: CASSMGGLNYGYTF
d_call: NA
j_call: TRBJ1-2
v_call: TRBV19
clone_size: many

cdr3_nt: TGCAGCGTGCGACAGGGGGATTACAATGAGCAGTTCTTC
cdr3_aa: CSVRQGDYNEQFF
d_call: TRBD1
j_call: TRBJ2-1
v_call: TRBV29-1
clone_size: many

cdr3_nt: TGTGCCAGCAGTGCATCCAGGACAAACTATGGCTACACCTTC
cdr3_aa: CASSASRTNYGYTF
d_call: NA
j_call: TRBJ1-2
v_call: TRBV25-1
clone_size: NA

cdr3_nt: TGTGCCAGCAGCAGACGGACCGCAGTCAGAAATTCACCCCTCCACTTT
cdr3_aa: CASSRRTAVRNSPLHF
d_call: NA
j_call: TRBJ1-6
v_call: TRBV11-1
clone_size: NA

cdr3_nt: TGCAGCGCACCCGGACTAGCGGGAGGGCTGACGAATGAGCAGTTCTTC
cdr3_aa: CSAPGLAGGLTNEQFF
d_call: TRBD2
j_call: TRBJ2-1
v_call: TRBV20-1
clone_size: NA